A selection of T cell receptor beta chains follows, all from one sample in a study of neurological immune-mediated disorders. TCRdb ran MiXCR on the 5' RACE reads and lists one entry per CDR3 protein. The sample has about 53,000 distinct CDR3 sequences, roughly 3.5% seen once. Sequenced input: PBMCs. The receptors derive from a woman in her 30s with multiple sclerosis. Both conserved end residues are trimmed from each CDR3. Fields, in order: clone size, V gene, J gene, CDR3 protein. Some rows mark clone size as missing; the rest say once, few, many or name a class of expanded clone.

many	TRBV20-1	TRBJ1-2	SARDLRNTYGYT
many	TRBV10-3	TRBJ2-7	AIIETGAYEQY
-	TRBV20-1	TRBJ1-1	SASAPRTGEKGEAF
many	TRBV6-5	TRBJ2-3	ASSAQGYTQY
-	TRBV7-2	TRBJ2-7	ASSRFRRGAYEQY
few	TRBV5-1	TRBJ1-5	ASRGKEGQPQH
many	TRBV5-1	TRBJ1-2	ASSLEQVYGYT
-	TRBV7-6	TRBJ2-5	ASSLLTGETQY
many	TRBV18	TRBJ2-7	ASSPVGRAHEQY
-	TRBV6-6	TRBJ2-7	ASSRPGQGSYEQY
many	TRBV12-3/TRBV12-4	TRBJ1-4	ASSFSEKLF
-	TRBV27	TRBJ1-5	ASSGVSSNQPQN
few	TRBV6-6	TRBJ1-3	ASSGNTIY
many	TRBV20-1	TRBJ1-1	SARDGQGRNTEAF
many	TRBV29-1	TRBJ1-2	SVWSANYGYT
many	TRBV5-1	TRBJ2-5	ASSLVLQAVTQY
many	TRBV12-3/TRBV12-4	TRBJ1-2	ASNMDGNYGYT
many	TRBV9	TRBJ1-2	ASSVGQGANYGYT
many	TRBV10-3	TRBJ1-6	AISVGDSYNSPLN
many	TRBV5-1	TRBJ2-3	ASKPSSDTDTQY
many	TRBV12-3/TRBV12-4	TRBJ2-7	ASSLEGIYEQY
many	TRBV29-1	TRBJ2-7	SVKGTYEQY
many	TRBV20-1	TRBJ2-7	SARRENLRERYEQY
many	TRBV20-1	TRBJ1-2	SARGRQGFYGYT
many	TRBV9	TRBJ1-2	ASSVEPGALYGYT
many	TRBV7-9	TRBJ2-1	ASSSDTRGPFSF
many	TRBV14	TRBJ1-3	ASSQTLPGGNTIY
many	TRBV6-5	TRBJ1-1	ASSQRGTLPTEAF
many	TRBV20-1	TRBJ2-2	SARDLGQVGELF
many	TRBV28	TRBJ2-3	ASGQGTTDTQY
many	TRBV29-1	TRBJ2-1	SVEGLVYNEQF
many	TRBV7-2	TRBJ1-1	ASSRATGRANTEAF
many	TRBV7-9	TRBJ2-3	ASSQLADSTDTQY
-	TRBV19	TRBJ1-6	ASGQARGISPLH
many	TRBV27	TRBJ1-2	ASSFRESYGYT
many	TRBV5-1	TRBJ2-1	ASSFAGVVEQF
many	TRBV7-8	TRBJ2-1	ASSSRDSTLNEQF
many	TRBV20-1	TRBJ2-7	SAGPRDRGPGEQY
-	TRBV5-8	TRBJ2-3	ASSLQGGTDTRY
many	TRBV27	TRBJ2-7	ASSFLWGDSYEQY
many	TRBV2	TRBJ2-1	ASSRLAGLSYNEQF
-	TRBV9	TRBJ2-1	ASSVDLEEQF
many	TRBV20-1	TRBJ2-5	SASRPERVHQETQY
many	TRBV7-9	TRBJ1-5	ASSQQGSNQPQH
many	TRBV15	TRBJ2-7	ATSREMRGAGEQY
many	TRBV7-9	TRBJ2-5	ASSFGTQETQY
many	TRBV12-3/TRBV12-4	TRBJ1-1	ASSTNLGTEAF
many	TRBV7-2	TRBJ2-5	ASTRGGGDLETQY
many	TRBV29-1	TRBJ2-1	TVQGSREGENEQF
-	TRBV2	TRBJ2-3	ASSLPDTQY